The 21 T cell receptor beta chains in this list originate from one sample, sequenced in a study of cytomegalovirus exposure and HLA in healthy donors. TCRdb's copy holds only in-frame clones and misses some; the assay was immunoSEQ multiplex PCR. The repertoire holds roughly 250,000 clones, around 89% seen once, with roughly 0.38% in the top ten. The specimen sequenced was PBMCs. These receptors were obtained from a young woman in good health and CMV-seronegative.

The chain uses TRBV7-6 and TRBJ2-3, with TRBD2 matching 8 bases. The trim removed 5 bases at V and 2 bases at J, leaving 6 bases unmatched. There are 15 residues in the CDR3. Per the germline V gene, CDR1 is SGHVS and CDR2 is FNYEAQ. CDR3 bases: TGTGCCAGCAGCCCCGGGGGGGGGATCACAGATACGCAGTATTTT. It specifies CASSPGGGITDTQYF.

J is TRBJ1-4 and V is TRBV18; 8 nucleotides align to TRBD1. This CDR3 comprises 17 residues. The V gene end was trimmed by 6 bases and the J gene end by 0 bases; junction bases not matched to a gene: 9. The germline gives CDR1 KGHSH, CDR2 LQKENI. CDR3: CASSLTGAGATNEKLFF. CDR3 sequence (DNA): TGTGCCAGCTCGCTGACAGGGGCAGGGGCAACTAATGAAAAACTGTTTTTT.

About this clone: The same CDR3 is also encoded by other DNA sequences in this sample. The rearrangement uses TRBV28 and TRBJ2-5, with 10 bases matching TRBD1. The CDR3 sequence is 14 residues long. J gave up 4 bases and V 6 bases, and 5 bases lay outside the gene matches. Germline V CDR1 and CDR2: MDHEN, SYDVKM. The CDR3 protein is CASSRDRGSETQYF. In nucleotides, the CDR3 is TGTGCCAGCAGCCGGGACAGGGGATCAGAGACCCAGTACTTC.

CDR3 bases: TGTGCCAGCAGCTCAGGGGGGCCAGAAGCTTTCTTT. Translating it yields CASSSGGPEAFF. This sequence joins TRBV7-9 and TRBJ1-1; 7 positions agree with TRBD1. The germline CDR1 and CDR2 sequences are SEHNR and FQNEAQ (reference sequence). The V segment lost 4 bases and the J segment 8 bases; nucleotides outside the gene matches: 4. The CDR3 runs to 12 residues.

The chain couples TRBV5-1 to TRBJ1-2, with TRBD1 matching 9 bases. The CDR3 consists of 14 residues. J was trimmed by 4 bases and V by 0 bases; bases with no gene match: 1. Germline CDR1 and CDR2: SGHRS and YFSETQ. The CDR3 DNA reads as TGCGCCAGCAGCTTGGGGGGACAGGGCTATGGCTACACCTTC. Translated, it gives CASSLGGQGYGYTF.

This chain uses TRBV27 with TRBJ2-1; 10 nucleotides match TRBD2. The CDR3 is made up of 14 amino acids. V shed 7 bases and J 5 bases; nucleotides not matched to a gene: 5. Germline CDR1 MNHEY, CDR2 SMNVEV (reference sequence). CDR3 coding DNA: TGTGCCAGCACCTGGACTAGCGGAAACAATGAGCAGTTCTTC. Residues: CASTWTSGNNEQFF.

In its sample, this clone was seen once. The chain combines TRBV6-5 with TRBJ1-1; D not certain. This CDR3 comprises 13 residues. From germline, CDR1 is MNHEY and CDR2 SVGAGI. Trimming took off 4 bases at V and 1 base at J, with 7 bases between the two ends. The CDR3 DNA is TGTGCCAGCAGTTTCCAGTGGAACACTGAAGCTTTCTTT. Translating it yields CASSFQWNTEAFF.

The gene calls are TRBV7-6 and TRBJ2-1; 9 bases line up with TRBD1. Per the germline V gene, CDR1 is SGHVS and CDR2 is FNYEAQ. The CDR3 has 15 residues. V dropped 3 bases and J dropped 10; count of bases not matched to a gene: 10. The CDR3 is CASSLSQGALSEQFF. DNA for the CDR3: TGTGCCAGCAGCTTGTCACAGGGGGCGCTTTCGGAGCAGTTCTTC.

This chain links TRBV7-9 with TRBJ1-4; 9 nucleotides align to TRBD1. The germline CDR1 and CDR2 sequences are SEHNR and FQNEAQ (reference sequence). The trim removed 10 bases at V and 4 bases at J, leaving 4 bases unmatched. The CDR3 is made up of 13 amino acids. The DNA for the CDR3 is TGTGCCACAGGACAGGGGCTTAATGAAAAACTGTTTTTT. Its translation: CATGQGLNEKLFF.

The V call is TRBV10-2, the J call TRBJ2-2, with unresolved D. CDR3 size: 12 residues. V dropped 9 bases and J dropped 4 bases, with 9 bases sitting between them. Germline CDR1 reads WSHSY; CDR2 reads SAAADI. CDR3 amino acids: CASIKPTGELFF. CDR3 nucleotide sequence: TGCGCCAGTATTAAGCCCACCGGGGAGCTGTTTTTT.

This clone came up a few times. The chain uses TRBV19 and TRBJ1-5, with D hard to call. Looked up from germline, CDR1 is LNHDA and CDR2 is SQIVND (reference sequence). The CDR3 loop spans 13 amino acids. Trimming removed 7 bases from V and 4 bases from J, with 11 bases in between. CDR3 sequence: CASMPHGNQPQHF. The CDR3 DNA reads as TGTGCCAGTATGCCCCACGGGAATCAGCCCCAGCATTTT.

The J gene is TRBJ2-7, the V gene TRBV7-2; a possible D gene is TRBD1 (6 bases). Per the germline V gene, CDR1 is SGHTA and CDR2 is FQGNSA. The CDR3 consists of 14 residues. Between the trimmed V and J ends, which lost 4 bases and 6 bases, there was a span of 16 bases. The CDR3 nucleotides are TGTGCCAGCAGCTCCTGGAGGACAGTCCCCGAGCAGTACTTC. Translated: CASSSWRTVPEQYF. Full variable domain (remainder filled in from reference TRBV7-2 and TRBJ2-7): GAGVSQSPSNKVTEKGKDVELRCDPISGHTALYWYRQSLGQGLEFLIYFQGNSAPDKSGLPSDRFSAERTGGSVSTLTIQRTQQEDSAVYLCASSSWRTVPEQYFGPGTRLTVT.

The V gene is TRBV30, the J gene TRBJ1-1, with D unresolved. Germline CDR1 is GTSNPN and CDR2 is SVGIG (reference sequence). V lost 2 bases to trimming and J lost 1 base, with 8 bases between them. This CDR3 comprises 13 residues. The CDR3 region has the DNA TGTGCCTGGAGTCAATACTGGAACACTGAAGCTTTCTTT. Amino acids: CAWSQYWNTEAFF.

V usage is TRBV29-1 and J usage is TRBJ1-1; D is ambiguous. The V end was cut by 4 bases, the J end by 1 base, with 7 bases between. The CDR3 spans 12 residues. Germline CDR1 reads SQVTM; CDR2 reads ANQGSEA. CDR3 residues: CSVVNSNTEAFF. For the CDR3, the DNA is TGCAGCGTTGTGAACTCGAACACTGAAGCTTTCTTT.

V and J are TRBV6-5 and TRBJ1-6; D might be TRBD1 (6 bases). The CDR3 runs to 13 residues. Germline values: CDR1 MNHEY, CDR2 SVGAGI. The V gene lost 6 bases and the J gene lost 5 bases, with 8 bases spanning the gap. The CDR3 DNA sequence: TGTGCCAGCAGACAGGGTAATAATTCACCCCTCCACTTT. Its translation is CASRQGNNSPLHF.

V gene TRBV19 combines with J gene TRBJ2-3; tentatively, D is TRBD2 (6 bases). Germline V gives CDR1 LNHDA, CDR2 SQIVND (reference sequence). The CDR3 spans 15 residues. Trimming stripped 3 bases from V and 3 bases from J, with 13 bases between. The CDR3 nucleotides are TGTGCCAGTAGTATTTGGACGGGGACTACAGATACGCAGTATTTT. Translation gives CASSIWTGTTDTQYF.

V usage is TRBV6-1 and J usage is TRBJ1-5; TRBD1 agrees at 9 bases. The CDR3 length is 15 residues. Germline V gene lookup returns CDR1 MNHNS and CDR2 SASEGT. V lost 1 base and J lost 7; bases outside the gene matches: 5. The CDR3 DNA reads TGTGCCAGCAGTGAAGTTGACAGGGGGACCCAGCCCCAGCATTTT. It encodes CASSEVDRGTQPQHF.

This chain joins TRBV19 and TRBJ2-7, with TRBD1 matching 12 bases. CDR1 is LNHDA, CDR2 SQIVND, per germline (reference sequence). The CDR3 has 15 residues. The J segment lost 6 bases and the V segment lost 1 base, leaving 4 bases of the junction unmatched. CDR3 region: CASSIVGQGAIEQYF. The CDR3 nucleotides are TGTGCCAGTAGTATAGTGGGACAGGGGGCGATCGAGCAGTACTTC.

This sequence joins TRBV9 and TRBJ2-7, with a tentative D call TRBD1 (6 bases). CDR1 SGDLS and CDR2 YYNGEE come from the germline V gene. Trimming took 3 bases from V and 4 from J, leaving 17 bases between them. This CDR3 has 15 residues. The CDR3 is CASSATGTRFYEQYF. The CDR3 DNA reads TGTGCCAGCAGCGCCACCGGGACAAGGTTTTACGAGCAGTACTTC.

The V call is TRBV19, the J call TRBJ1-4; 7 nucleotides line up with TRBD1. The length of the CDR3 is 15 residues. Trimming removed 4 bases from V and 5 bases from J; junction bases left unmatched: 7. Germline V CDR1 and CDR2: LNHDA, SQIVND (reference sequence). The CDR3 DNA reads TGTGCCAGTAGTAAAAGGACAGGACGAAATGAAAAACTGTTTTTT. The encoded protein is CASSKRTGRNEKLFF.

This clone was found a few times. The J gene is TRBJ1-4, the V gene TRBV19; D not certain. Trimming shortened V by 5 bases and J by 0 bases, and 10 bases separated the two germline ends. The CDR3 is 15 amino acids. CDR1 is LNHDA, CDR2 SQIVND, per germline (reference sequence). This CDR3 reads CASSAFDSTNEKLFF. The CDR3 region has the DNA TGTGCCAGTAGTGCTTTCGACTCAACTAATGAAAAACTGTTTTTT.